A selection of T cell receptor beta chains follows, all from one sample in a study of shared clonotypes between healthy human individuals. The repertoire was sequenced with immunoSEQ multiplex PCR; TCRdb's copy has only in-frame clones and lacks some. The profile shows around 700,000 clones, about 91% of them singletons. The sample consisted of naive CD8+ T cells sorted from blood. Receptors were obtained from a man aged 25 to 40 in good health. The CDR3 runs from the conserved cysteine through the conserved F or W. The D gene is left open where the match is weak. The size of a clone is reported for some rows only, either as once, few or many, or as a class for expanded clones.

j_gene | v_gene | abundance | d_gene | CDR3aa | CDR3nt
TRBJ1-1 | TRBV7-8 | - | - | CASSLMSGGKTEAFF | TGTGCCAGCAGCCTGATGTCCGGAGGGAAAACTGAAGCTTTCTTT
TRBJ1-5 | TRBV11-2 | - | - | CGGSFGRAPNRPQHF | TGTGGCGGCAGCTTTGGCAGGGCCCCCAATCGGCCCCAGCATTTT
TRBJ2-2 | TRBV5-8 | - | - | CASSLEGANTGELFF | TGTGCCAGCAGCTTGGAAGGGGCTAACACCGGGGAGCTGTTTTTT
TRBJ2-7 | TRBV5-6 | - | TRBD2 | CASSLDVAGGYEQYF | TGTGCCAGCAGCTTGGACGTAGCGGGAGGGTACGAGCAGTACTTC
TRBJ1-1 | TRBV14 | once | TRBD1 | CASSPRADRLFGAEAFF | TGTGCCAGCAGCCCCAGGGCGGACAGGCTTTTTGGGGCTGAAGCTTTCTTT
TRBJ1-1 | TRBV29-1 | - | - | CSVEPWSERITEAFF | TGCAGCGTTGAACCTTGGAGTGAGAGGATCACTGAAGCTTTCTTT
TRBJ2-7 | TRBV27 | - | TRBD2 | CASSPGSGTSSYEQYF | TGTGCCAGCAGCCCCGGGAGCGGGACTAGCTCCTACGAGCAGTACTTC
TRBJ2-1 | TRBV7-9 | - | - | CASSSGTASSYNEQFF | TGTGCCAGCAGCTCGGGTACAGCGAGCTCCTACAATGAGCAGTTCTTC
TRBJ2-1 | TRBV2 | - | TRBD2 | CASSELGLAGIEQFF | TGTGCCAGCAGTGAATTGGGACTAGCGGGAATTGAACAGTTCTTC
TRBJ2-5 | TRBV13 | once | TRBD2 | CASSLKNLAGARPETQYF | TGTGCCAGCAGCTTAAAGAATCTAGCGGGGGCCCGACCGGAGACCCAGTACTTC
TRBJ2-3 | TRBV5-6 | - | TRBD2 | CASSLGAGEDTQYF | TGTGCCAGCAGCTTGGGAGCGGGAGAGGATACGCAGTATTTT
TRBJ2-5 | TRBV4-1 | few | - | CASSQHRGIQETQYF | TGCGCCAGCAGCCAGCACCGGGGAATCCAAGAGACCCAGTACTTC
TRBJ2-1 | TRBV7-8 | few | TRBD2 | CASSLEIAGVGNEQFF | TGTGCCAGCAGCTTAGAGATAGCGGGAGTAGGAAATGAGCAGTTCTTC
TRBJ2-7 | TRBV27 | - | - | CASSLGGATYEQYF | TGTGCCAGCAGTTTAGGAGGGGCCACCTACGAGCAGTACTTC
TRBJ2-7 | TRBV4-1 | once | TRBD1 | CASSQTGSPYEQYF | TGCGCCAGCAGTCAGACAGGGAGTCCCTACGAGCAGTACTTC
TRBJ1-2 | TRBV4-2 | - | - | CASSQETGLPYGYTF | TGTGCCAGCAGCCAAGAAACGGGACTCCCCTATGGCTACACCTTC
TRBJ2-7 | TRBV9 | - | - | CASSVDSARVYEQYF | TGTGCCAGCAGCGTAGATTCGGCACGGGTCTACGAGCAGTACTTC
TRBJ2-7 | TRBV28 | - | - | CASGLDSMSYEQYF | TGTGCCAGCGGCCTGGACAGTATGTCCTACGAGCAGTACTTC
TRBJ2-1 | TRBV4-3 | once | - | CASSQVRGRDEFF | TGCGCCAGCAGCCAAGTCCGGGGGCGCGATGAGTTCTTC
TRBJ2-7 | TRBV2 | - | - | CASRSGLTYEQYF | TGTGCCAGCAGGTCAGGGTTAACCTACGAGCAGTACTTC
TRBJ2-3 | TRBV7-8 | - | TRBD2 | CASSPSGLVNIDTQYF | TGTGCCAGCAGCCCGTCGGGACTAGTGAACATTGATACGCAGTATTTT
TRBJ2-2 | TRBV9 | - | - | CASSAGGTNTGELFF | TGTGCCAGCAGCGCTGGTGGGACAAACACCGGGGAGCTGTTTTTT
TRBJ2-1 | TRBV7-9 | - | - | CASSPRVVDYNEQFF | TGTGCCAGCAGCCCCCGGGTCGTTGACTACAATGAGCAGTTCTTC
TRBJ2-1 | TRBV27 | - | - | CASSLTTRAYNEQFF | TGTGCCAGCAGTTTGACCACAAGGGCCTACAATGAGCAGTTCTTC
TRBJ2-5 | TRBV7-2 | once | - | CASSLAGAGWQQETQYF | TGTGCCAGCAGCTTAGCGGGGGCAGGGTGGCAACAAGAGACCCAGTACTTC
TRBJ2-3 | TRBV29-1 | - | - | CSVDPAREDPHHMTDTQYF | TGCAGCGTTGATCCGGCGAGAGAGGATCCCCACCACATGACAGATACGCAGTATTTT
TRBJ1-5 | TRBV7-8 | - | TRBD1 | CASSWDRAKGYSNQPQHF | TGTGCCAGCAGCTGGGACAGGGCAAAAGGCTATAGCAATCAGCCCCAGCATTTT
TRBJ2-7 | TRBV25-1 | - | TRBD1 | CASSENRGHLYEQYF | TGTGCCAGCAGTGAGAACAGGGGGCACCTCTACGAGCAGTACTTC
TRBJ2-1 | TRBV5-1 | few | - | CASTPQGTNEQFF | TGCGCCAGCACACCCCAGGGAACCAATGAGCAGTTCTTC
TRBJ2-1 | TRBV7-9 | - | TRBD1 | CASSSDRVSYNEQFF | TGTGCCAGCAGCTCCGACAGGGTTTCCTACAATGAGCAGTTCTTC
TRBJ2-6 | TRBV10-3 | - | - | CAISEGQSGANVLTF | TGTGCCATCAGTGAAGGACAATCAGGGGCCAACGTCCTGACTTTC
TRBJ2-5 | TRBV7-8 | - | - | CASRNRGFQETQYF | TGTGCCAGCAGAAATAGGGGGTTCCAGGAGACCCAGTACTTC
TRBJ2-7 | TRBV7-6 | few | TRBD1 | CASSPGQGLYEQYF | TGTGCCAGCAGCCCGGGACAGGGTCTCTACGAGCAGTACTTC